This is a list of T cell receptor beta chains from one sample in a study of T-cell memory formation after mild COVID-19. TCRdb itself ran the 5' RACE reads through MiXCR, one entry per CDR3 protein. This sample has about 150,000 distinct CDR3 sequences, with 6% to 7% found just once. Sequenced: PBMCs or a T cell subset sorted from them (not recorded which). These receptors all stem from an adult woman who had mild COVID-19 (a few samples of this study predate the infection). Cell type and time point are not known. Each CDR3 is given with its conserved first and last residue. D genes are given only for firm matches. Clone sizes are given selectively: once, few, many, or a class where the clone is expanded.

abundance	v_gene	j_gene	d_gene	CDR3aa	CDR3nt
NA	TRBV25-1	TRBJ1-6	NA	CASSRTTGQNSPLHF	TGTGCCAGCAGTCGAACGACAGGTCAGAATTCACCCCTCCACTTT
NA	TRBV6-2/TRBV6-3	TRBJ2-1	NA	CASSLLTSNEQFF	TGTGCCAGCAGCCTCCTGACTAGTAATGAGCAGTTCTTC
many	TRBV9	TRBJ1-2	NA	CASDEASVEPCGYTF	TGTGCCAGCGATGAGGCCTCAGTGGAACCCTGTGGCTACACCTTC
NA	TRBV12-3/TRBV12-4	TRBJ2-1	NA	CASSLATRWMYNEQFF	TGTGCCAGCAGTTTAGCCACTAGGTGGATGTACAATGAGCAGTTCTTC
many	TRBV4-2	TRBJ1-3	NA	CASSQGVTGFSGNTIYF	TGTGCCAGCAGCCAAGGGGTTACAGGATTCTCTGGAAACACCATATATTTT
many	TRBV3-1	TRBJ2-3	TRBD2	CASSQDRTSGGRTQYF	TGTGCCAGCAGCCAAGACCGGACTAGCGGGGGACGTACGCAGTATTTT
many	TRBV11-3	TRBJ2-1	TRBD2	CASGLADYNEQFF	TGTGCCAGCGGACTAGCGGACTACAATGAGCAGTTCTTC
many	TRBV20-1	TRBJ1-2	NA	CSAATDNYGYTF	TGCAGTGCAGCGACCGACAACTATGGCTACACCTTC
few	TRBV15	TRBJ2-2	NA	CATSGRQMGTGELFF	TGTGCCACCAGCGGGCGACAGATGGGGACCGGGGAGCTGTTTTTT
many	TRBV5-5	TRBJ2-3	NA	CASSTPGTDTQYF	TGTGCCAGCAGCACACCAGGCACAGATACGCAGTATTTT
few	TRBV7-3	TRBJ2-2	TRBD1	CASSFVTGANTGELFF	TGTGCCAGCAGCTTCGTGACAGGGGCGAACACCGGGGAGCTGTTTTTT
few	TRBV5-1	TRBJ2-5	NA	CASGRGGTQETQYF	TGCGCCAGCGGCCGAGGGGGAACCCAAGAGACCCAGTACTTC
few	TRBV29-1	TRBJ2-7	NA	CSVGRFSYEQYF	TGCAGCGTTGGGCGTTTCTCCTACGAGCAGTACTTC
few	TRBV6-2/TRBV6-3	TRBJ2-1	NA	CASSYSPAGLWGDEQFF	TGTGCCAGCAGTTACTCCCCGGCAGGGCTCTGGGGGGATGAGCAGTTCTTC
NA	TRBV5-4	TRBJ1-1	NA	CASNSGANTEAFF	TGTGCCAGCAATTCAGGGGCGAACACTGAAGCTTTCTTT
few	TRBV7-3	TRBJ2-3	NA	CASSLNTGSTDTQYF	TGTGCCAGCAGCTTAAATACGGGAAGCACAGATACGCAGTATTTT
NA	TRBV2	TRBJ2-3	TRBD1	CASSPGQGLGDTQYF	TGTGCCAGCAGTCCGGGACAGGGTCTCGGAGATACGCAGTATTTT
many	TRBV6-5	TRBJ2-1	TRBD2	CASSGLAGPYNEQFF	TGTGCCAGCAGTGGACTAGCGGGGCCGTACAATGAGCAGTTCTTC
NA	TRBV7-2	TRBJ2-3	TRBD2	CASSSHPRSGKNTDTQYF	TGTGCCAGCAGCTCTCACCCAAGAAGCGGGAAGAACACAGATACGCAGTATTTT
many	TRBV29-1	TRBJ2-5	TRBD1	CSAARDRGDQETQYF	TGCAGCGCCGCGAGGGACAGGGGGGACCAAGAGACCCAGTACTTC
few	TRBV7-2	TRBJ1-1	NA	CASSLNRDRTTEAFF	TGTGCCAGCAGTTTAAACCGGGACCGAACCACTGAAGCTTTCTTT
few	TRBV12-3/TRBV12-4	TRBJ2-3	TRBD1	CASGTGGRYTQYF	TGTGCCAGCGGGACAGGGGGCCGGTATACGCAGTATTTT
NA	TRBV24-1	TRBJ2-2	NA	CATSDRAGGTNTGELFF	TGTGCCACCAGTGACCGGGCAGGGGGGACGAACACCGGGGAGCTGTTTTTT
many	TRBV5-1	TRBJ2-1	NA	CASSLMGVRVDNEQFF	TGCGCCAGCAGCTTGATGGGGGTCAGGGTGGACAATGAGCAGTTCTTC
few	TRBV12-3/TRBV12-4	TRBJ2-1	TRBD2	CASRGLAYNEQFF	TGTGCCAGCAGGGGACTAGCCTACAATGAGCAGTTCTTC
many	TRBV7-2	TRBJ2-3	TRBD2	CASSPGLALDTQYF	TGTGCCAGCAGCCCTGGACTAGCTCTCGATACGCAGTATTTT
few	TRBV5-6	TRBJ1-5	NA	CASSLSWGQPQHF	TGTGCCAGCAGCTTGAGTTGGGGTCAGCCCCAGCATTTT
many	TRBV27	TRBJ2-5	NA	CASSQQGTRKETQYF	TGTGCCAGCAGTCAACAGGGTACCCGGAAAGAGACCCAGTACTTC
many	TRBV15	TRBJ2-1	TRBD2	CATSRDSLLAGGMNEQFF	TGTGCCACCAGCAGAGACAGTTTACTAGCGGGGGGCATGAATGAGCAGTTCTTC
few	TRBV5-6	TRBJ1-2	NA	CASSLSREETGYTF	TGTGCCAGCAGCTTGTCGCGAGAGGAGACCGGCTACACCTTC
many	TRBV6-5	TRBJ1-1	TRBD1	CASSWTGNTEAFF	TGTGCCAGCAGTTGGACAGGGAACACTGAAGCTTTCTTT